The 27 T cell receptor beta chains below come from one sample, sequenced in a study of radiotherapy plus CTLA-4 blockade in lung cancer. Produced via immunoSEQ multiplex PCR; TCRdb's table is partial and in-frame only. Of approximately 25,000 clones in the sample, approximately 77% were seen once. The sample in question was peripheral blood, obtained from a patient treated with radiotherapy plus ipilimumab. The receptors derive from a human donor with non-small cell lung cancer that progressed on radiotherapy plus ipilimumab.

This CDR3 reads CASSSPRRETQYF. CDR3 nucleotides: TGTGCCAGCAGTTCACCCCGGAGGGAGACCCAGTACTTC. The chain has TRBV28 and TRBJ2-5, with D possibly being TRBD2 (5 bases). Germline-derived CDR1 and CDR2 are MDHEN and SYDVKM. Between the trimmed V and J ends, which lost 4 bases and 5 bases, there was a span of 11 bases. The CDR3 spans 13 residues. Drawing the rest from reference TRBV28 and TRBJ2-5, the complete variable domain is DVKVTQSSRYLVKRTGEKVFLECVQDMDHENMFWYRQDPGLGLRLIYFSYDVKMKEKGDIPEGYSVSREKKERFSLILESASTNQTSMYLCASSSPRRETQYFGPGTRLLVL.

V usage is TRBV5-6 and J usage is TRBJ1-2; tentatively, D is TRBD1 (5 bases). CDR1 is SGHDT and CDR2 is YYEEEE in the germline V gene. The CDR3 has 18 amino acids. Trimming removed 2 bases at V and 3 bases at J, with 23 bases between. The CDR3: CASSFMGTSSTPDYGYTF. The CDR3 coding sequence is TGTGCCAGCAGCTTTATGGGGACCTCCAGTACCCCCGACTATGGCTACACCTTC.

The V call is TRBV18, the J call TRBJ1-1; 7 bases fit TRBD1. Germline CDR1 and CDR2: KGHSH and LQKENI. The length of the CDR3 is 15 residues. With 3 bases clipped from V and 6 bases from J, the junction kept 10 bases outside the gene matches. CDR3 nucleotide sequence: TGTGCCAGCTCACCTCCGGCAGGGGGAAGTTCTGAAGCTTTCTTT. It encodes CASSPPAGGSSEAFF.

V is TRBV27 and J is TRBJ2-7, with D possibly matching TRBD1 (6 bases). CDR1 MNHEY and CDR2 SMNVEV come from the germline V gene (reference sequence). V lost 4 bases and J 5 bases, leaving 21 bases between the germline ends. This CDR3 spans 16 amino acids. The CDR3: CASSWIQGLGIHEQYF. CDR3 nucleotide sequence: TGTGCCAGCAGTTGGATACAGGGTTTAGGGATACACGAGCAGTACTTC.

The chain carries TRBV6-5 and TRBJ1-6, with 7 bases aligning to TRBD1. The CDR3 has 13 residues. V was clipped by 6 bases and J by 8 bases; unmatched bases: 4. Germline CDR1 MNHEY, CDR2 SVGAGI. The CDR3 spells CASSRDRYSPLHF. The CDR3, as DNA: TGTGCCAGCAGCCGGGACAGATATTCACCCCTCCACTTT.

The rearrangement joins TRBV28 to TRBJ1-1, with a tentative D call TRBD1 (6 bases). CDR3 size: 13 residues. V dropped 1 base and J dropped 5 bases, with 8 bases sitting between them. The V gene's germline CDR1 is MDHEN and CDR2 SYDVKM. The CDR3 reads CASSLSGETEAFF. The CDR3 nucleotides are TGTGCCAGCAGTTTATCAGGGGAGACTGAAGCTTTCTTT.

The gene calls are TRBV28 and TRBJ1-2; TRBD1 aligns across 10 bases. Germline CDR1 reads MDHEN; CDR2 reads SYDVKM. Trimming took 6 bases from V and 2 from J; bases not matched to a gene: 6. CDR3 length: 15 amino acids. The CDR3 sequence: CASRPAGQGNYGYTF. CDR3 sequence (DNA): TGTGCCAGCAGACCAGCGGGACAGGGGAACTATGGCTACACCTTC.

Points on this clone: At one end, the junction sequence differs from germline, possibly due to a read error. This chain's CDR3 is CAITTSVGDMQYF. CDR3 DNA: TGTGCCATCACCACCTCGGTGGGTGATATGCAGTATTTT. The chain recombines TRBV10-3 with TRBJ2-3; D is unresolved. CDR3 length equals 13 residues. Per germline, CDR1 ENHRY and CDR2 SYGVKD.

The chain carries TRBV5-1 and TRBJ1-2; 10 nucleotides line up with TRBD1. Per germline, CDR1 SGHRS and CDR2 YFSETQ. The CDR3 extends over 15 amino acids. The J segment lost 8 bases and the V segment lost 4 bases, leaving 11 bases of the junction unmatched. The CDR3 protein is CASSPGQGGTEGYTF. DNA for the CDR3: TGCGCCAGCAGCCCCGGACAGGGGGGCACGGAGGGCTACACCTTC.

This clone was detected once. This chain joins TRBV5-1 and TRBJ1-2; D is possibly TRBD1 (6 bases). The CDR3 extends over 14 amino acids. CDR1 SGHRS and CDR2 YFSETQ come from the germline V gene. Trimming removed 4 bases at V and 8 bases at J, with 18 bases between. CDR3 sequence reads: CASSTGPMGDGYTF. CDR3 sequence (DNA): TGCGCCAGCAGCACAGGGCCGATGGGGGACGGCTACACCTTC.

The chain links TRBV4-2 to TRBJ2-3; D is perhaps TRBD1 or TRBD2 (5 bases each). Trimming pared 4 bases from V and 2 bases from J, leaving 13 bases between. Germline assignment: CDR1 LGHNA and CDR2 YNFKEQ. The CDR3 runs 15 residues. In DNA form, the CDR3 reads TGTGCCAGCAGCCTCCGGGACGGTAACACAGATACGCAGTATTTT. Encoded protein: CASSLRDGNTDTQYF.

This clone was seen a few times. This chain uses TRBV7-9 with TRBJ2-5; 9 bases fit TRBD2. From germline, CDR1 is SEHNR and CDR2 FQNEAQ (reference sequence). Unmatched junction bases numbered 6, after V lost 5 bases and J lost 5 bases. The CDR3 contains 14 residues. This chain's CDR3 is CASSRRTSEETQYF. The CDR3 DNA reads TGTGCCAGCAGCCGCAGGACTAGCGAGGAGACCCAGTACTTC.

The chain employs TRBV19 and TRBJ2-1; weak D call: TRBD1 (6 bases). Trimming pared 6 bases from V and 3 bases from J, leaving 9 bases between. The germline CDR1 and CDR2 sequences are LNHDA and SQIVND (reference sequence). The CDR3 runs 13 residues. DNA of the CDR3: TGTGCCAGTAGACCGGACAGCTACAATGAGCAGTTCTTC. Residues: CASRPDSYNEQFF.

The rearrangement joins TRBV6-4 to TRBJ1-1, with D maybe TRBD1 (6 bases). The V end lost 6 bases, the J end lost 9 bases, and 11 bases lay between the germline ends. The germline gives CDR1 MRHNA, CDR2 SNTAGT. The CDR3 sequence is 11 residues long. CDR3 residues: CASSARGQAFF. CDR3 DNA sequence: TGTGCCAGCAGCGCCAGGGGCCAAGCTTTCTTT.

The chain joins TRBV5-4 to TRBJ2-5; D remains ambiguous. Germline lookup yields CDR1 SGHNT and CDR2 YYREEE (reference sequence). V shed 0 bases and J shed 4 bases, with 7 bases lying between them. The CDR3 spans 13 residues. Here the CDR3 DNA reads TGTGCCAGCAGCTTGGACCCATTAGAGACCCAGTACTTC. Protein product: CASSLDPLETQYF.

This clone was seen only a few times. The chain is built from TRBV2 and TRBJ1-5; D remains unclear. Germline loops: CDR1 SNHLY, CDR2 FYNNEI. V lost 3 bases and J lost 7, with 1 base in between. The length of the CDR3 is 10 residues. This CDR3 reads CASSDQPQHF. In nucleotides, the CDR3 is TGTGCCAGCAGTGACCAGCCCCAGCATTTT.

V and J are TRBV7-9 and TRBJ1-5; D is unresolved. Deletions cut 5 bases from V and 5 bases from J, with 7 bases between. From germline, CDR1 is SEHNR and CDR2 FQNEAQ (reference sequence). This CDR3 comprises 12 residues. The CDR3, as DNA: TGTGCCAGCAGCGGACCTGATCAGCCCCAGCATTTT. This sequence encodes CASSGPDQPQHF. Full variable domain (remainder filled in from reference TRBV7-9 and TRBJ1-5): DTGVSQNPRHKITKRGQNVTFRCDPISEHNRLYWYRQTLGQGPEFLTYFQNEAQLEKSRLLSDRFSAERPKGSFSTLEIQRTEQGDSAMYLCASSGPDQPQHFGDGTRLSIL.

The J gene is TRBJ1-2, the V gene TRBV25-1; no definite D call. Germline CDR1 and CDR2: MGHDK and SYGVNS. This CDR3 is built from 14 residues. V lost 2 bases and J 5 bases, leaving 12 bases between the germline ends. CDR3 in amino acids: CASSEGEWAYGYTF. The CDR3 DNA is TGTGCCAGCAGTGAAGGAGAGTGGGCTTATGGCTACACCTTC.

V gene TRBV29-1 combines with J gene TRBJ2-2; 9 nucleotides agree with TRBD2. V lost 4 bases, J lost 7 bases, and 4 bases stayed unmatched. The CDR3 loop spans 13 amino acids. CDR1 is SQVTM and CDR2 is ANQGSEA in the germline V gene. Here the CDR3 reads CSVASGEDGELFF. The CDR3 nucleotides are TGCAGCGTTGCTAGCGGGGAGGACGGGGAGCTGTTTTTT.

The genes are TRBV6-5 and TRBJ1-5; TRBD1 matches at 12 bases. The CDR3 runs 14 residues. The junction had 3 bases not matched to a gene; V was cut back by 5 bases and J by 7 bases. Germline V lookup: CDR1 MNHEY, CDR2 SVGAGI. CDR3 in amino acids: CASSTGTGGQPQHF. CDR3 in DNA: TGTGCCAGCAGTACCGGGACAGGGGGCCAGCCCCAGCATTTT.

The genes are TRBV27 and TRBJ2-1; the D gene is possibly TRBD1 (6 bases). Germline V lookup: CDR1 MNHEY, CDR2 SMNVEV (reference sequence). V shed 1 base and J shed 7 bases, with 8 bases lying between them. The CDR3 has 13 amino acids. CDR3 nucleotide sequence: TGTGCCAGCAGTTTATGGGGGCTGAATGAGCAGTTCTTC. Translating gives CASSLWGLNEQFF.

The chain recombines TRBV4-3 with TRBJ2-3; D is unresolved. Germline values: CDR1 LGHNA, CDR2 YSLEER. V was cut by 1 base and J by 4 bases, with 12 bases left in between. This CDR3 has 15 amino acids. The CDR3 DNA reads TGCGCCAGCAGCCAAGCCTCGCGTGCTTCAGATACGCAGTATTTT. Translation gives CASSQASRASDTQYF.

The V call is TRBV6-1, the J call TRBJ2-3, with a possible D match to TRBD2 (6 bases). V was pared by 5 bases and J by 6 bases, with 12 bases between. Germline lookup yields CDR1 MNHNS and CDR2 SASEGT. The CDR3 is 13 amino acids. The CDR3 spells CASSPPGVDTQYF. Written as DNA, the CDR3 is TGTGCCAGCAGTCCCCCGGGGGTGGATACGCAGTATTTT.

This clone has only a few counts. V gene TRBV9 combines with J gene TRBJ2-3; perhaps TRBD1 as D (5 bases). V dropped 0 bases and J dropped 2 bases, with 10 bases sitting between them. This CDR3 is built from 15 residues. Per germline, CDR1 SGDLS and CDR2 YYNGEE. DNA for the CDR3: TGTGCCAGCAGCGTAGTGGCAGGGCCCACAGATACGCAGTATTTT. Translation: CASSVVAGPTDTQYF.

The chain recombines TRBV4-1 with TRBJ1-5; D is uncertain. The CDR3 spans 15 residues. From germline, CDR1 is MGHRA and CDR2 YSYEKL. The germline V and J ends were trimmed by 0 bases and 3 bases, with 9 bases remaining between them. The CDR3 DNA follows: TGCGCCAGCAGCCAAGAATTGGCGTTCAATCAGCCCCAGCATTTT. Amino acid sequence: CASSQELAFNQPQHF.

This clone was recorded once. This sequence joins TRBV7-8 and TRBJ2-1, with TRBD2 matching 7 bases. V was clipped by 6 bases and J by 4 bases; unmatched bases: 6. There are 14 residues in the CDR3. Germline loops: CDR1 SGHVS, CDR2 FQNEAQ. The CDR3 protein is CASSQRGLYNEQFF. In DNA form, the CDR3 reads TGTGCCAGCAGTCAGCGGGGATTATACAATGAGCAGTTCTTC. Drawing the rest from reference TRBV7-8 and TRBJ2-1, the complete variable domain is GAGVSQSPRYKVAKRGQDVALRCDPISGHVSLFWYQQALGQGPEFLTYFQNEAQLDKSGLPSDRFFAERPEGSVSTLKIQRTQQEDSAVYLCASSQRGLYNEQFFGPGTRLTVL.

The CDR3 DNA reads TGTGCCAGCAGCCCCGCCGGGGCTCCGTCAGAGCAGTTCTTC. Translating gives CASSPAGAPSEQFF. This chain connects TRBV7-9 to TRBJ2-1; D is possibly TRBD1 or TRBD2 (5 bases each). The CDR3 extends over 14 amino acids. Trimming pared 5 bases from V and 10 bases from J, leaving 18 bases between. Germline V gene data show CDR1 as SEHNR and CDR2 as FQNEAQ (reference sequence).